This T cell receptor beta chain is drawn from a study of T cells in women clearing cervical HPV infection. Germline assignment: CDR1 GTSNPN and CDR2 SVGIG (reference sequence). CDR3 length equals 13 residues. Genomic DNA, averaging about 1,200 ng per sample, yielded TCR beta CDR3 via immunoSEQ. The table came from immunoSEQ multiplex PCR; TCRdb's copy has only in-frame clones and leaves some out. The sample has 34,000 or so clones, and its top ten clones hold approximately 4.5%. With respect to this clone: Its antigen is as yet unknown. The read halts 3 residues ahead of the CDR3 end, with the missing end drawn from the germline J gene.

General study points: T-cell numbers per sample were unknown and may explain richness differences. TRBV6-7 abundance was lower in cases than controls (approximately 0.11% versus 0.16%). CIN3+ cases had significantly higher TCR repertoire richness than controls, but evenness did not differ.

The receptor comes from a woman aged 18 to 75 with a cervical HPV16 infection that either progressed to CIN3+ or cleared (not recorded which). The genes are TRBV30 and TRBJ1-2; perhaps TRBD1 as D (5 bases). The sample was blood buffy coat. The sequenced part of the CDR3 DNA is TGTGCCTGGGGGACTAGCAGATACAATGAC. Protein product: CAWGTSRYND. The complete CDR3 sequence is CAWGTSRYNDYTF.